A selection of T cell receptor beta chains follows, all from one sample in a study of type 1 and type 2 diabetes patients. TCRdb used MiXCR to reprocess the multiplex PCR reads, holding one entry per CDR3 protein. This table has a few hundred thousand distinct CDR3 sequences, more than 45% appearing once. The sequenced sample was peripheral blood mononuclear cells (PBMCs). These TCRs come from a man aged 18 to 30 with type 2 diabetes. Both conserved end residues are trimmed from each CDR3. Some rows mark clone size as missing; the rest say once, few, many or name a class of expanded clone.

cdr3_aa	j_call	v_call	clone_size
ATSRDPSGQAIYGYT	TRBJ1-2	TRBV15	-
ASSFGGDQPQH	TRBJ1-5	TRBV7-6	-
ASSPHRLPEALH	TRBJ1-6	TRBV28	few
VSSQGGRDTQY	TRBJ2-3	TRBV12-3/TRBV12-4	-
ASTGTVVEKLF	TRBJ1-4	TRBV19	-
ASSLSRQGNVEAF	TRBJ1-1	TRBV28	-
AWSLQGARAF	TRBJ1-1	TRBV30	few
ASSVRQTDPYGYT	TRBJ1-2	TRBV6-1	few
AWSGSFQETQY	TRBJ2-5	TRBV30	once
ASNVKGSTWGYT	TRBJ1-2	TRBV2	-
ASSLISGNNTEAF	TRBJ1-1	TRBV7-3	-
ASSLSGSSNEQF	TRBJ2-1	TRBV19	few
ASRGGWVYGYT	TRBJ1-2	TRBV7-9	-
ASSADGTGPSEAF	TRBJ1-1	TRBV5-4	-
ASSSPTIYGYT	TRBJ1-2	TRBV28	-
ASSLGQAGTEAF	TRBJ1-1	TRBV11-2	few
ASGPGAYYEQY	TRBJ2-7	TRBV27	-
ATSRGFSGSTDTQY	TRBJ2-3	TRBV15	-
ASSDRDRGSNEQF	TRBJ2-1	TRBV4-2	-
ASTLTGGNEQF	TRBJ2-1	TRBV27	-
ASSEATTGGRAF	TRBJ1-1	TRBV6-1	-
ASSLASGGQYEQY	TRBJ2-7	TRBV7-6	-
ATSDTGTGSDEQY	TRBJ2-7	TRBV24-1	few
ASSVDGRSYT	TRBJ1-2	TRBV9	-
AWSNGAGYEQY	TRBJ2-7	TRBV30	few
ASSWIPGTGANVLT	TRBJ2-6	TRBV28	-
ASSPSGGRDEQY	TRBJ2-7	TRBV7-9	-
ASSWGDGNQPQH	TRBJ1-5	TRBV5-8	once
ASSRDAVNEQF	TRBJ2-1	TRBV10-1	-
ASSWMGPGANVLT	TRBJ2-6	TRBV6-2/TRBV6-3	-
AYLTEGNTEAF	TRBJ1-1	TRBV7-6	-
ASSPGASGHYNEQF	TRBJ2-1	TRBV9	-
SAQGGAGELF	TRBJ2-2	TRBV20-1	-
ASSPHPPGGEQF	TRBJ2-1	TRBV7-3	few
AISESVHEQY	TRBJ2-7	TRBV12-3/TRBV12-4	few
SASRWDRDYNGQF	TRBJ2-1	TRBV20-1	-
ASSYNSGRGVYNEQF	TRBJ2-1	TRBV7-2	-
ASSEARTSGTQY	TRBJ2-3	TRBV6-4	-
SARAEGAKNIQY	TRBJ2-4	TRBV20-1	once
ASSEGGQGRYEQY	TRBJ2-7	TRBV7-3	few
ASSTGLQSGEAF	TRBJ1-1	TRBV6-5	-
ASSPYGSSYNEQF	TRBJ2-1	TRBV7-3	-
ASSYGTARNTEAF	TRBJ1-1	TRBV6-5	-
ASGVGNQPQH	TRBJ1-5	TRBV19	few
SVHPRDRDTEAF	TRBJ1-1	TRBV29-1	few
ATSEGSQPQH	TRBJ1-5	TRBV24-1	-
ASRYIQETQY	TRBJ2-5	TRBV7-9	few
ASSEFGVGTGADNEQF	-	TRBV6-1	-